These T cell receptor beta chains were read from a single sample in a study of a mutant IDH1 vaccine in newly diagnosed glioma. Their antigens remain unidentified. The data were produced by immunoSEQ multiplex PCR, yet TCRdb's version contains in-frame clones alone and is incomplete. Found here are some 33,000 clones, roughly 79% of them singletons; the top ten hold approximately 8.5%. The sample consisted of PBMCs, taken from a glioma patient whose treatment included an IDH1 peptide vaccine. The receptors stem from a woman in her thirties with glioma. Some clones in this sample may be carry-over from other donors' samples. Both conserved end residues are part of each CDR3. Each record gives: V gene, J gene, clone size, D gene, CDR3 DNA, CDR3 protein. A D gene is named only where the DNA matches it firmly. The listing skips clone size in some rows; elsewhere it reads once, few, many or a size class.

>TRBV7-9|TRBJ1-1|-|-
TGTGCCAGCAGCTTTCAGGACGGTTTGAACACTGAAGCTTTCTTT
CASSFQDGLNTEAFF
>TRBV7-9|TRBJ1-1|-|-
TGTGCCAGCAGCGGGACGGACACTGAAGCTTTCTTT
CASSGTDTEAFF
>TRBV7-9|TRBJ1-4|-|TRBD1
TGTGCCAGCAGCCCTCAGGGACAGACTAATGAAAAACTGTTTTTT
CASSPQGQTNEKLFF
>TRBV6-6|TRBJ2-5|-|TRBD2
TGTGCCAGCGAGGCGGGAGGGCCGGGAGAGACCCAGTACTTC
CASEAGGPGETQYF
>TRBV6-1|TRBJ1-2|-|TRBD1
TGTGCCAGCAGTGTAGACAGGGGAAGTGGTGGCTACACCTTC
CASSVDRGSGGYTF
>TRBV9|TRBJ1-2|-|TRBD1
TGTGCCAGCAGCGCGACAGGGCTCGGCTACACCTTC
CASSATGLGYTF
>TRBV5-1|TRBJ1-1|few|-
TGCGCCAGCAGCATGGAGGAGGTGGTCACTGAAGCTTTCTTT
CASSMEEVVTEAFF
>TRBV7-8|TRBJ1-1|-|TRBD1
TGTGCCAGCAGCTCCCGGTACAGGGGGCCCATGAACACTGAAGCTTTCTTT
CASSSRYRGPMNTEAFF
>TRBV19|TRBJ1-5|-|-
TGTGCCAGTACCCCAGGGGTCAGGGGCAATCAGCCCCAGCATTTT
CASTPGVRGNQPQHF
>TRBV7-9|TRBJ1-2|-|TRBD1
TGTGCCAGCAGCTTAAGAGAGACAGGGGGAGGATCTGGCTACACCTTC
CASSLRETGGGSGYTF
>TRBV6-7|TRBJ1-5|-|-
TGTGCCAGCAGACTTGTCCCTAAAAATCAGCCCCAGCATTTT
CASRLVPKNQPQHF
>TRBV7-9|TRBJ1-2|-|-
TGTGCCAGCAGCTCCAGGGGAATTGGCTACACCTTC
CASSSRGIGYTF
>TRBV7-2|TRBJ2-1|-|TRBD2
TGTGCCAGCAGCTTAGTAGCTAGCGGAACCTCGAGGGAGCAGTTCTTC
CASSLVASGTSREQFF
>TRBV13|TRBJ2-7|-|TRBD2
TGTGCCAGCAGCCCGGGACTAGCGGGATTGGGGACCTACGAGCAGTACTTC
CASSPGLAGLGTYEQYF
>TRBV18|TRBJ2-2|once|-
TGTGCCAGCTCACCGGAAAGGGAGCTGTTTTTT
CASSPERELFF
>TRBV29-1|TRBJ2-5|-|-
TGCAGCGTTCGGTTTCAAGAGACCCAGTACTTC
CSVRFQETQYF
>TRBV29-1|TRBJ1-5|few|-
TGCAGCGTGGTGGACAGCGGACATCAGCCCCAGCATTTT
CSVVDSGHQPQHF
>TRBV5-1|TRBJ2-5|-|TRBD2
TGCGCCAGCAGCCCTAACCTGGGGGAGGGAGAGACCCAGTACTTC
CASSPNLGEGETQYF
>TRBV7-8|TRBJ2-1|once|-
TGTGCCAGCAGCTTAGGGCGGGACGGAGGTACACAAGGGCAGTTCTTC
CASSLGRDGGTQGQFF
>TRBV10-3|TRBJ1-5|-|-
TGTGCCATCAGTGAAGGGGTAGGAATTAATCAGCCCCAGCATTTT
CAISEGVGINQPQHF
>TRBV19|TRBJ1-2|-|TRBD1
TGTGCCAGTAGTATATGGACAGGGATGGTCGGCTACACCTTC
CASSIWTGMVGYTF
>TRBV11-3|TRBJ1-2|-|TRBD1
TGTGCCAGCAGCGAGATCGGACAGGGCTATGGCTACACCTTC
CASSEIGQGYGYTF
>TRBV30|TRBJ2-7|-|TRBD1
TGTGCCTGGAGTGGTGGACAGGCCTACGAGCAGTACTTC
CAWSGGQAYEQYF
>TRBV4-2|TRBJ2-7|-|-
TGTGCCAGCAGCCAAGATGGGGGAGACTACGAGCAGTACTTC
CASSQDGGDYEQYF
>TRBV6-6|TRBJ1-4|-|TRBD1
TGTGCCAGCAGTTACTCCGAGGGGGCGAGGGAAAAACTGTTTTTT
CASSYSEGAREKLFF
>TRBV27|TRBJ2-1|-|TRBD2
TGTGCCAGCAGTTTAGTTGGGAGGGCGGGGAATGAGCAGTTCTTC
CASSLVGRAGNEQFF
>TRBV9|TRBJ2-7|-|TRBD2
TGTGCCAGCAGCGGGAGTCGGACTAGCGGGAGCTACGAGCAGTACTTC
CASSGSRTSGSYEQYF
>TRBV18|TRBJ2-1|-|-
TGTGCCAGCTCGCCTCTCCGAGGGGGAGGGAACAATGAGCAGTTCTTC
CASSPLRGGGNNEQFF
>TRBV7-3|TRBJ2-1|-|-
TGTGCCAGCAGCCTAGGGGGTTCGGGCAATGAGCAGTTCTTC
CASSLGGSGNEQFF
>TRBV11-3|TRBJ2-7|once|TRBD2
TGTGCCAGCAGCCCCTACTCGGGAGGAGAGTTGGAGCAGTACTTC
CASSPYSGGELEQYF
>TRBV16|TRBJ1-1|-|-
TGTGCCAGCAGCCAATTGGGGATTAGCACTGAAGCTTTCTTT
CASSQLGISTEAFF
>TRBV2|TRBJ2-5|-|-
TGTGCCAGCAGTACCTTCCTGGCAGGCCAAGAGACCCAGTACTTC
CASSTFLAGQETQYF
>TRBV6-5|TRBJ1-1|once|-
TGTGCCAGCAGTTACGTGGGGTCCGCTGAAGCTTTCTTT
CASSYVGSAEAFF
>TRBV9|TRBJ1-3|-|-
TGTGCCAGCAGCGGCCTGGCAGGGACAGGAAACACCATATATTTT
CASSGLAGTGNTIYF
>TRBV7-8|TRBJ1-5|few|-
TGTGCCAGCAGCCTATCCGGCGTGGGGGGGCCCCAGCATTTT
CASSLSGVGGPQHF
>TRBV5-1|TRBJ1-3|-|-
TGCGCCAGCAGCTTGTACAGTTACTCTGGAAACACCATATATTTT
CASSLYSYSGNTIYF
>TRBV11-2|TRBJ1-1|once|TRBD1
TGTGCCAGCAGCTCCCACAGGGGAACTGAGGCTTTCTTT
CASSSHRGTEAFF
>TRBV28|TRBJ2-7|-|-
TGTGCCAGCAGTTATAACGGGGGCGCAGTGTCCGAGCAGTACTTC
CASSYNGGAVSEQYF
>TRBV18|TRBJ2-5|once|TRBD2
TGTGCCAGCTCACCACCGTTGACTAGCGGGTTGGAAGAGACCCAGTACTTC
CASSPPLTSGLEETQYF
>TRBV5-4|TRBJ2-7|once|-
TGTGCCAGCAGCTTGGGTAGCGGCATCTCCTACGAGCAGTACTTC
CASSLGSGISYEQYF
>TRBV30|TRBJ1-1|-|-
TGTGCCTGGAAACGGGATTGGAACACTGAAGCTTTCTTT
CAWKRDWNTEAFF
>TRBV6-5|TRBJ2-5|-|-
TGTGCCAGCAAAAAAACGGGGTCCCCGGGAGAGACCCAGTACTTC
CASKKTGSPGETQYF
>TRBV11-2|TRBJ2-1|-|TRBD2
TGTGCCAGCAGCTGGGGTGTGAGGGGAGGGCCTCACAATGAGCAGTTCTTC
CASSWGVRGGPHNEQFF
>TRBV7-8|TRBJ2-3|few|TRBD2
TGTGCCAGCAGCTTAGGAGTAGCGGGAGTATATGGAGATACGCAGTATTTT
CASSLGVAGVYGDTQYF
>TRBV29-1|TRBJ1-1|few|-
TGCAGCGTTGTAGTACAGCCGAACACTGAAGCTTTCTTT
CSVVVQPNTEAFF
>TRBV4-2|TRBJ2-7|-|TRBD1
TGTGCCAGCAGCCACGGGACAGGGGGCACCTACGAGCAGTACTTC
CASSHGTGGTYEQYF
>TRBV20-1|TRBJ1-2|-|TRBD1
TGCAGTGCGTGGACAGGGGAAGGCTACACCTTC
CSAWTGEGYTF
>TRBV29-1|TRBJ2-1|-|TRBD2
TGCAGCGTTGATACCAGCGGGACCAACAATGAGCAGTTCTTC
CSVDTSGTNNEQFF
>TRBV5-1|TRBJ2-7|-|-
TGCGCCAGCAGCCTTAGACAAGCCCGGGTCCCCTACGAGCAGTACTTC
CASSLRQARVPYEQYF
>TRBV30|TRBJ2-7|few|-
TGTGCCTGGAGTCAGGGAGGCTACGAGCAGTACTTC
CAWSQGGYEQYF
>TRBV5-4|TRBJ2-3|-|-
TGTGCCAGCAGCTTGAGGACTCATTCGGGAGGCACAGATACGCAGTATTTT
CASSLRTHSGGTDTQYF